What follows is one T cell receptor beta chain and its context. Antigen unknown. The CDR3 runs 16 residues. The V end was cut by 6 bases, the J end by 0 bases, with 17 bases between. CD4+CD45RO+CD25- cells were isolated as memory CD4+ T cells. Findings and limits, study-wide: Tumor memory CD4+ T cell TCR gene usage clustered with blood and lymph node memory CD4+ cells and lymph node naive CD4+ cells.

Semi-nested PCR with Nested Universal Primer A followed constant-region reverse priming of full-length variable regions. From the 5' RACE reads, TCRdb called clonotypes with MiXCR, one entry per CDR3 protein. Of 62,000 or so distinct CDR3 sequences listed, about 20% are singletons. The clonotype originates from a female donor with breast cancer. The sample was memory CD4+ T cells sorted from a lymph node. Subset here: memory CD4+ T cells, CD4+CD45RO+CD25-. V and J are TRBV12-3 or TRBV12-4 and TRBJ1-1; D gene uncertain. The CDR3 spells CASRDLRAPMNTEAFF. In nucleotides, the CDR3 is TGTGCCAGCAGAGACCTGCGGGCTCCGATGAACACTGAAGCTTTCTTT.